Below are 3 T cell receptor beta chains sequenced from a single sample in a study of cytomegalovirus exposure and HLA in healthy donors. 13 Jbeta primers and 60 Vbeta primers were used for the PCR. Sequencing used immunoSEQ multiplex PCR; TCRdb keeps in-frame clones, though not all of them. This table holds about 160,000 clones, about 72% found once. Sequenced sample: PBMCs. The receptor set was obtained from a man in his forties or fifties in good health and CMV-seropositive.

CDR3 sequence (DNA): TGTGCCAGCAGTGGGGGACAGGGAAATCAGCCCCAGCATTTT. It codes for CASSGGQGNQPQHF. The J gene is TRBJ1-5, the V gene TRBV2; 9 nucleotides agree with TRBD1. Germline V gene sequence: CDR1 SNHLY, CDR2 FYNNEI. This CDR3 is built from 14 residues. The V segment lost 4 bases and the J segment 4 bases; nucleotides outside the gene matches: 2.

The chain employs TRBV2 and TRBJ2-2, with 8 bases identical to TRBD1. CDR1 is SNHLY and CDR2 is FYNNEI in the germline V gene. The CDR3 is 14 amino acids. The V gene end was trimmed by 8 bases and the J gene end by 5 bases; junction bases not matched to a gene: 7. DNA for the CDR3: TGTGCCAGCGGAAGAGACAGGGGAACCGGGGAGCTGTTTTTT. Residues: CASGRDRGTGELFF.

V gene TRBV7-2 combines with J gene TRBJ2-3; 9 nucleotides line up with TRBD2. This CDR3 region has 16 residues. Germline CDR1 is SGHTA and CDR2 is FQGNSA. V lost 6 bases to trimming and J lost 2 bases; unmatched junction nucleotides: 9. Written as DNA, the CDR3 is TGTGCCAGCAGTCGCGGTGGGACTAGCCTCACAGATACGCAGTATTTT. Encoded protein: CASSRGGTSLTDTQYF. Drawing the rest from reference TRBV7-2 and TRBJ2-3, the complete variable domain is GAGVSQSPSNKVTEKGKDVELRCDPISGHTALYWYRQSLGQGLEFLIYFQGNSAPDKSGLPSDRFSAERTGGSVSTLTIQRTQQEDSAVYLCASSRGGTSLTDTQYFGPGTRLTVL.